The 30 T cell receptor beta chains below come from one sample, sequenced in a study of T-cell reconstitution after alpha-beta-depleted transplantation in children. Unique molecular identifiers were incorporated into the prepared TCRbeta library. TCRdb processed the PCR reads anew with MiXCR; each CDR3 protein has one entry. The sample lists hundreds of thousands of distinct CDR3 sequences, over 20% occurring once. The sequenced sample was PBMCs, obtained before TCRalphabeta/CD19-depleted stem cell transplant. These receptors all come from a girl aged 2 to 10 with Fanconi anemia, due to receive a stem cell transplant.

This clonotype was observed a handful of times. The chain carries TRBV12-3 or TRBV12-4 and TRBJ1-1; possible D gene TRBD1, 6 bases. V lost 4 bases and J 0 bases, leaving 15 bases between the germline ends. This CDR3 region has 16 residues. The CDR3 is CASSSGGVGLNTEAFF. For the CDR3, the DNA is TGTGCCAGCAGTTCGGGGGGCGTAGGTTTGAACACTGAAGCTTTCTTT.

In DNA, the CDR3 is TGCAGCGTTAGACACACGAACACCGGGGAGCTGTTTTTT. The encoded protein is CSVRHTNTGELFF. The V and J genes are TRBV29-1 and TRBJ2-2; D is uncertain. The V end was cut by 5 bases, the J end by 0 bases, with 7 bases between. Germline values: CDR1 SQVTM, CDR2 ANQGSEA. The CDR3 has 13 residues.

This clonotype was picked up many times. The rearrangement joins TRBV6-5 to TRBJ2-7; maybe TRBD2 (5 bases). Per germline, CDR1 MNHEY and CDR2 SVGAGI. The V gene lost 2 bases and the J gene lost 7 bases, with 9 bases spanning the gap. CDR3 length: 12 residues. CDR3 sequence reads: CASSYVSGEQYF. The CDR3 DNA sequence: TGTGCCAGCAGTTACGTTTCGGGGGAGCAGTACTTC.

This clonotype has a handful of counts. CDR3 in DNA: TGCAGTGCGGGGCCTGGCGTCCAAGAGACCCAGTACTTC. It codes for CSAGPGVQETQYF. This sequence joins TRBV20-1 and TRBJ2-5; D might be TRBD1 (5 bases). The CDR3 consists of 13 residues. The V end lost 6 bases, the J end lost 1 base, and 12 bases lay between the germline ends. Germline CDR1 is DFQATT and CDR2 is SNEGSKA (reference sequence).

This clonotype has a count of ten or more. The chain employs TRBV20-1 and TRBJ2-3, with D maybe TRBD2 (6 bases). Trimming took off 1 base at V and 0 bases at J, with 11 bases between the two ends. There are 15 residues in the CDR3. In germline, CDR1 is DFQATT, CDR2 SNEGSKA (reference sequence). For the CDR3, the DNA is TGCAGTGCTAGAGCCCCGGGACTCAGCACAGATACGCAGTATTTT. Translation gives CSARAPGLSTDTQYF.

The rearrangement links TRBV23-1 to TRBJ2-3; weak D call: TRBD1 (6 bases). Being an ORF, TRBV23-1 has a function that is uncertain. The V and J ends lost 0 bases and 2 bases respectively, with 9 bases between them. The CDR3 length is 15 residues. CDR3 nucleotide sequence: TGCGCCAGCAGTCAATCCAGGGACACCACAGATACGCAGTATTTT. Translated, it gives CASSQSRDTTDTQYF.

This clonotype was found many times. The chain carries TRBV29-1 and TRBJ1-2; D call uncertain. CDR3 size: 11 residues. Germline V gives CDR1 SQVTM, CDR2 ANQGSEA. The V end lost 7 bases, the J end lost 2 bases, and 8 bases lay between the germline ends. The CDR3 coding sequence is TGCAGCGCTCCCAGCAACTATGGCTACACCTTC. Protein product: CSAPSNYGYTF.

The DNA of the CDR3 is TGCAGTGCTGTCGTCTTCCCTAACTACAATGAGCAGTTCTTC. Protein sequence: CSAVVFPNYNEQFF. The chain combines TRBV20-1 with TRBJ2-1; D is unresolved. This CDR3 has 14 amino acids. In germline, CDR1 is DFQATT, CDR2 SNEGSKA (reference sequence). V lost 5 bases and J lost 3, with 14 bases in between.

This clonotype was counted at least ten times. V usage is TRBV7-9 and J usage is TRBJ1-4, with 7 bases fitting TRBD1. V shed 2 bases and J 8 bases; nucleotides not matched to a gene: 8. CDR1 SEHNR and CDR2 FQNEAQ come from the germline V gene (reference sequence). The CDR3 consists of 15 residues. The CDR3 nucleotides read TGTGCCAGCAGCTTACGGGGGACAGATCAGGAAAAACTGTTTTTT. Protein product: CASSLRGTDQEKLFF.

The gene calls are TRBV29-1 and TRBJ1-1; D is unclear. Trimming pared 4 bases from V and 4 bases from J, leaving 7 bases between. Germline CDR1 SQVTM, CDR2 ANQGSEA. This CDR3 comprises 11 residues. The CDR3 region is CSVGRPTEAFF. The CDR3, as DNA: TGCAGCGTTGGGCGGCCCACTGAAGCTTTCTTT. Full variable domain (rest looked up from reference TRBV29-1 and TRBJ1-1): SAVISQKPSRDICQRGTSLTIQCQVDSQVTMMFWYRQQPGQSLTLIATANQGSEATYESGFVIDKFPISRPNLTFSTLTVSNMSPEDSSIYLCSVGRPTEAFFGQGTRLTVV.

This clonotype was found a few times. Its ends do not fully match the called genes, so a read error is possible. This chain connects TRBV29-1 to TRBJ1-1; maybe TRBD1 (5 bases). The germline gives CDR1 SQVTM, CDR2 ANQGSEA. The CDR3 loop spans 8 amino acids. This chain's CDR3 is CSVEGPVF. CDR3 nucleotides: TGCAGCGTTGAGGGACCCGTCTTT.

This clonotype was observed a handful of times. The chain has TRBV7-2 and TRBJ2-7; D is undetermined. Deletions cut 0 bases from V and 3 bases from J, with 9 bases between. Germline V CDR1 and CDR2: SGHTA, FQGNSA. This CDR3 is built from 14 residues. This chain's CDR3 is CASSLAGENYEQYF. The CDR3, as DNA: TGTGCCAGCAGCTTAGCAGGAGAAAACTACGAGCAGTACTTC.

The V call is TRBV30, the J call TRBJ2-1; the match to TRBD2 covers 13 bases. From germline, CDR1 is GTSNPN and CDR2 SVGIG (reference sequence). Trimming took 0 bases from V and 5 from J; bases not matched to a gene: 4. The CDR3 extends over 16 amino acids. In DNA form, the CDR3 reads TGTGCCTGGAGTGTACGCGGACTAGCGGGGGACAATGAGCAGTTCTTC. Translating gives CAWSVRGLAGDNEQFF. Filled out from reference TRBV30 and TRBJ2-1, the complete variable domain reads SQTIHQWPATLVQPVGSPLSLECTVEGTSNPNLYWYRQAAGRGLQLLFYSVGIGQISSEVPQNLSASRPQDRQFILSSKKLLLSDSGFYLCAWSVRGLAGDNEQFFGPGTRLTVL.

This clonotype was counted only a few times. Its ends do not fully match the called genes, so a read error is possible. V gene TRBV12-3 or TRBV12-4 combines with J gene TRBJ1-1, with D possibly matching TRBD1 (5 bases). CDR3 length: 18 residues. CDR3 sequence: CASSFIAGSETVNTEVFF. The CDR3 DNA follows: TGTGCCAGCAGTTTTATTGCAGGTTCGGAGACAGTGAACACTGAAGTTTTCTTT.

There are many counts of this clonotype. The CDR3 DNA is TGCAGTGCTAGAAAGCCTAGCGGGAGAACAGATACGCAGTATTTT. Translation gives CSARKPSGRTDTQYF. This chain links TRBV20-1 with TRBJ2-3, with 10 bases lining up with TRBD2. CDR3 length: 15 amino acids. Losses at the gene ends were 2 bases for V and 3 bases for J; bases not matched to a gene: 5. CDR1 DFQATT and CDR2 SNEGSKA come from the germline V gene (reference sequence).

The genes are TRBV20-1 and TRBJ2-1, with D uncertain. Between the trimmed V and J ends, which lost 6 bases and 5 bases, there was a span of 11 bases. CDR1 is DFQATT and CDR2 is SNEGSKA in the germline V gene (reference sequence). The CDR3 runs 12 residues. The CDR3, as DNA: TGCAGTGCCCCGACTCTTAACAATGAGCAGTTCTTC. Translation: CSAPTLNNEQFF.

The table lists this clonotype with many counts. The chain combines TRBV12-3 or TRBV12-4 with TRBJ2-2, with 8 bases lining up with TRBD1. V shed 6 bases and J 0 bases; nucleotides not matched to a gene: 6. CDR3 length: 16 amino acids. CDR3 region: CASRSSGGPNTGELFF. In nucleotides, the CDR3 is TGTGCCAGCAGGTCATCAGGGGGCCCGAACACCGGGGAGCTGTTTTTT.

The chain is built from TRBV18 and TRBJ2-5; 9 nucleotides agree with TRBD2. Looked up from germline, CDR1 is KGHSH and CDR2 is LQKENI. Trimming took 8 bases from V and 3 from J; bases not matched to a gene: 7. This CDR3 spans 14 amino acids. This CDR3 is CASGYSSGEETQYF. CDR3 coding DNA: TGTGCCAGCGGCTACTCTAGCGGGGAAGAGACCCAGTACTTC.

This clonotype was counted at least ten times. The V gene is TRBV12-3 or TRBV12-4, the J gene TRBJ2-2; maybe TRBD1 (6 bases). Trimming took off 6 bases at V and 1 base at J, with 15 bases between the two ends. CDR3 length equals 16 residues. CDR3 residues: CASRSGQNKNTGELFF. The CDR3, as DNA: TGTGCCAGCAGATCCGGACAGAACAAGAACACCGGGGAGCTGTTTTTT.

CDR3 region: CASSPLRTGQETQYF. The CDR3, as DNA: TGTGCCAGCTCACCACTCAGGACAGGGCAAGAGACCCAGTACTTC. This rearrangement joins TRBV18 to TRBJ2-5; 8 bases are a match to TRBD1. V lost 1 base to trimming and J lost 2 bases; unmatched junction nucleotides: 3. Per germline, CDR1 KGHSH and CDR2 LQKENI. The CDR3 extends over 15 amino acids.

In its sample, this clonotype was seen many times. The J gene is TRBJ2-7, the V gene TRBV20-1, with TRBD2 identical over 8 bases. CDR1 DFQATT and CDR2 SNEGSKA come from the germline V gene (reference sequence). This CDR3 contains 13 residues. V dropped 3 bases and J dropped 1; count of bases not matched to a gene: 2. CDR3 coding DNA: TGCAGTGCTAGGCCGGGGGGGTCCTACGAGCAGTACTTC. Amino acid sequence: CSARPGGSYEQYF.

The gene calls are TRBV6-5 and TRBJ1-4; unclear D gene. Between the trimmed V and J ends, which lost 2 bases and 9 bases, there was a span of 10 bases. In germline, CDR1 is MNHEY, CDR2 SVGAGI. This CDR3 contains 13 residues. CDR3 DNA: TGTGCCAGCAGTTACGGACTGCGGCAAAAACTGTTTTTT. Translation gives CASSYGLRQKLFF.

This clonotype appeared once. The chain links TRBV28 to TRBJ2-3; TRBD1 aligns across 7 bases. CDR1 MDHEN and CDR2 SYDVKM come from the germline V gene. CDR3 length: 16 residues. The V segment lost 5 bases and the J segment 0 bases; nucleotides outside the gene matches: 8. The CDR3 sequence is CASSLRQGVSTDTQYF. CDR3 DNA: TGTGCCAGCAGTCTGCGACAGGGAGTCAGCACAGATACGCAGTATTTT.

The DNA for the CDR3 is TGCAGTGCTAGTCGACTGGGGCAGTTGAAAAATTCACCCCTCCACTTT. Encoded protein: CSASRLGQLKNSPLHF. The chain combines TRBV20-1 with TRBJ1-6, with D tentatively TRBD1 (5 bases). The ends were cut back, 3 bases at V and 7 bases at J, with 19 bases in the middle. Germline V lookup: CDR1 DFQATT, CDR2 SNEGSKA (reference sequence). This CDR3 comprises 16 residues.

A few counts support this clonotype. The chain combines TRBV28 with TRBJ2-1, with 8 bases aligning to TRBD2. The CDR3 runs to 18 residues. CDR1 is MDHEN and CDR2 is SYDVKM in the germline V gene. Unmatched junction bases numbered 12, after V lost 0 bases and J lost 5 bases. CDR3 amino acids: CASSLWGRGLGTNNEQFF. The CDR3 DNA sequence: TGTGCCAGCAGTTTATGGGGAAGGGGACTAGGGACAAACAATGAGCAGTTCTTC.

This clonotype showed up just a few times. The CDR3 loop is CASSPNLQLYGYTF. Here the CDR3 DNA reads TGTGCCAGCTCACCAAACTTACAGCTCTATGGCTACACCTTC. The rearrangement links TRBV18 to TRBJ1-2, with D unclear. CDR1 KGHSH and CDR2 LQKENI come from the germline V gene. V lost 2 bases and J 4 bases, leaving 11 bases between the germline ends. The CDR3 covers 14 residues.

Only a few counts were recorded for this clonotype. The V call is TRBV7-3, the J call TRBJ2-1; 13 bases fit TRBD2. CDR1 is SGHTA and CDR2 is FQGTGA in the germline V gene. The CDR3 totals 17 residues. Trimming took 5 bases from V and 7 from J; bases not matched to a gene: 11. CDR3 bases: TGTGCCAGCAGCCCCTCTGGAACTAGCGGGAGGGGAAATGAGCAGTTCTTC. Translation: CASSPSGTSGRGNEQFF.

The sample holds a few counts of this clonotype. The CDR3 sequence: CASSHIYRDSTDTQYF. In DNA, the CDR3 is TGTGCCAGCAGCCATATTTATCGGGACAGCACAGATACGCAGTATTTT. The chain couples TRBV13 to TRBJ2-3; D is perhaps TRBD1 or TRBD2 (5 bases each). Between the trimmed V and J ends, which lost 5 bases and 0 bases, there was a span of 15 bases. This CDR3 has 16 amino acids. The germline V gene encodes CDR1 PRHDT and CDR2 FYEKMQ (reference sequence).

This clonotype was seen at least ten times. This CDR3 is CASASRIQTGFGREQYF. In DNA form, the CDR3 reads TGTGCTAGTGCGTCCAGAATACAGACAGGGTTCGGCCGCGAGCAGTACTTC. The chain combines TRBV12-5 with TRBJ2-7; 7 nucleotides match TRBD1. V dropped 7 bases and J dropped 6; count of bases not matched to a gene: 21. Germline CDR1 is LGHNT and CDR2 is FRNRAP. This CDR3 has 17 residues.

This clonotype was counted ten times or more. The chain combines TRBV20-1 with TRBJ2-1; the D gene is possibly TRBD2 (6 bases). V shed 1 base and J shed 3 bases, with 28 bases lying between them. The germline gives CDR1 DFQATT, CDR2 SNEGSKA (reference sequence). The CDR3 loop spans 20 amino acids. The CDR3 here is CSARANGLRAGPEIYNEQFF. The CDR3 nucleotides read TGCAGTGCTAGAGCAAACGGACTACGGGCGGGCCCCGAAATCTACAATGAGCAGTTCTTC.